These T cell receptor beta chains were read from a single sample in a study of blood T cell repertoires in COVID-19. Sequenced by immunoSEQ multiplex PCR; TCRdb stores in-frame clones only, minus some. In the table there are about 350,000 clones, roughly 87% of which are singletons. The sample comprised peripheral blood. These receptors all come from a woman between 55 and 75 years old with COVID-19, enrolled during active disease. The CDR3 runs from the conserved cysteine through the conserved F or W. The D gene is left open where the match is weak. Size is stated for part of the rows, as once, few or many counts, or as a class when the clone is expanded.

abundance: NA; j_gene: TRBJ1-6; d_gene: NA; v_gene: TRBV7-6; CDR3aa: CASSQDSYSPLHF; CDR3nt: TGTGCCAGCAGCCAGGACAGTTATTCACCCCTCCACTTT
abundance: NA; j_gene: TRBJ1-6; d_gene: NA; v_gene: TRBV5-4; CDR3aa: CASSLGSHNSPLHF; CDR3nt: TGTGCCAGCAGCTTGGGGAGTCATAATTCACCCCTCCACTTT
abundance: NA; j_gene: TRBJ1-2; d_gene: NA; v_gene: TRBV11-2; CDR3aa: CASSSGLLRDSTF; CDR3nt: TGTGCCAGCAGCTCGGGACTGTTGCGAGATTCGACCTTC
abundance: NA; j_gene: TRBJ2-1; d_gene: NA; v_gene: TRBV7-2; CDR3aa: CASSFDTGTNEQFF; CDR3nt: TGTGCCAGCAGCTTTGATACAGGGACCAATGAGCAGTTCTTC
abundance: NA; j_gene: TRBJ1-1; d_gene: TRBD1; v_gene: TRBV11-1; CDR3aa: CASSLDRGGQGMAFF; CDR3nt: TGTGCCAGCAGCTTAGATCGAGGTGGACAGGGTATGGCTTTCTTT
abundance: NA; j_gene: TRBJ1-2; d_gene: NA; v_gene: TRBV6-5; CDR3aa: CASTLDGVDPHPF; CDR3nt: TGTGCCAGCACCCTGGACGGGGTAGATCCTCACCCCTTC
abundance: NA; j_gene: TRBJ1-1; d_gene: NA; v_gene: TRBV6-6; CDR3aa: CASSYQGTNTEAFF; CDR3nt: TGTGCCAGCAGTTACCAGGGGACGAACACTGAAGCTTTCTTT
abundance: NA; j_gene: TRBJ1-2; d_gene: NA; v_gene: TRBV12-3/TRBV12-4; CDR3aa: CASSLRDYGYTF; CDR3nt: TGTGCCAGCAGTTTAAGAGACTATGGCTACACCTTC
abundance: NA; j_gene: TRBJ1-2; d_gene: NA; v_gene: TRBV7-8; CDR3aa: CASSLMGAANYGYTF; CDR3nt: TGTGCCAGCAGCTTAATGGGGGCTGCGAACTATGGCTACACCTTC
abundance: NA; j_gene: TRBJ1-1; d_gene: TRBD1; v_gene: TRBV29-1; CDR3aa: CSADRGRNTEAFF; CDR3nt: TGCAGCGCCGACAGGGGGCGAAACACTGAAGCTTTCTTT
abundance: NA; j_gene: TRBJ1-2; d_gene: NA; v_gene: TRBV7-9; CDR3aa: CASSLIAGGIGFGYTF; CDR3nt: TGTGCCAGCAGCTTAATTGCTGGAGGGATTGGGTTTGGCTACACCTTC
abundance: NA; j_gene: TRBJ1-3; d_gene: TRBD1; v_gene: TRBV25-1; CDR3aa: CASRGTGIGNTIYF; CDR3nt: TGTGCCAGCAGGGGGACAGGGATAGGAAACACCATATATTTT
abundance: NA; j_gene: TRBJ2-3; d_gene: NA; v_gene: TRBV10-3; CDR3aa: CAISEPGDTQYF; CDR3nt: TGTGCCATCAGTGAGCCGGGGGATACGCAGTATTTT
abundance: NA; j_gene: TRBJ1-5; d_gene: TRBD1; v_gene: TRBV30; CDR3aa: CAWRKQGNQPQHF; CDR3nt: TGTGCCTGGAGGAAACAGGGGAATCAGCCCCAGCATTTT
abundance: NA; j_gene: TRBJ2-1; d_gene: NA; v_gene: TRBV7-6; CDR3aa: CASSLEHRGSYNEQFF; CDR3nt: TGTGCCAGCAGCTTAGAGCACAGAGGGTCCTACAATGAGCAGTTCTTC
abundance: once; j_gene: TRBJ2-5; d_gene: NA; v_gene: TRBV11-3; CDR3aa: CASSGAGEETQYF; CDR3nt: TGTGCCAGCAGCGGTGCAGGTGAAGAGACCCAGTACTTC
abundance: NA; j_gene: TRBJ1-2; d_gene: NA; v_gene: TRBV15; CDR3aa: CATSRGGGGRKDGYTF; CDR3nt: TGTGCCACCAGCAGAGGAGGGGGGGGGCGAAAGGATGGCTACACCTTC
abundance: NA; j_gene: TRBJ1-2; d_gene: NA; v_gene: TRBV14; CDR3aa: CASSQDRDYYGYTF; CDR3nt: TGTGCCAGCAGCCAAGACAGGGACTACTATGGCTACACCTTC
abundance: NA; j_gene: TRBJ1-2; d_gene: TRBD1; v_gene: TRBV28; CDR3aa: CAIQGLVSDGYTF; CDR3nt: TGTGCCATACAGGGGTTGGTATCGGATGGCTACACCTTC
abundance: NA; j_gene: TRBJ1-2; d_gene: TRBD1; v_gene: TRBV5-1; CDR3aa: CASSSTGDNYGYTF; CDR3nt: TGCGCCAGCAGCTCCACAGGGGATAACTATGGCTACACCTTC
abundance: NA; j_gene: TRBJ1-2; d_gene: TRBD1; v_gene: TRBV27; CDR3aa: CASSPHRDREYGYTF; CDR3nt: TGTGCCAGCAGTCCGCACCGGGACAGGGAATATGGCTACACCTTC
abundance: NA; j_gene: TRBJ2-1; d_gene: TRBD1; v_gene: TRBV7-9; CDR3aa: CASSLARGQGAFNEQFF; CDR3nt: TGTGCCAGCAGCTTAGCCCGCGGACAGGGGGCATTCAATGAGCAGTTCTTC
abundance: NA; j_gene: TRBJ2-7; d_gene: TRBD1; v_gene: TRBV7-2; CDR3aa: CASSSPGTVRYEQYF; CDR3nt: TGTGCCAGCAGCTCGCCCGGGACAGTAAGGTACGAGCAGTACTTC
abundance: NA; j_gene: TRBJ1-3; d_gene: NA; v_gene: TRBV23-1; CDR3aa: CASSRGVSPSSGNTIYF; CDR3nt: TGCGCCAGCAGTCGCGGGGTTTCGCCAAGCTCTGGAAACACCATATATTTT
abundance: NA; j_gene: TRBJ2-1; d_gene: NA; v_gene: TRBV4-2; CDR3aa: CASSQGPGYNEQFF; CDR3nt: TGTGCCAGCAGCCAAGGTCCCGGCTACAATGAGCAGTTCTTC
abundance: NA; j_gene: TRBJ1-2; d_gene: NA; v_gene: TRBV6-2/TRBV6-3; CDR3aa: CASSYPGQNYGYTF; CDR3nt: TGTGCCAGCAGTTACCCAGGACAGAACTATGGCTACACCTTC
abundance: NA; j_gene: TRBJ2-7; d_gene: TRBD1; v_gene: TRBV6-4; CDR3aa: CASSPEGGHEQYF; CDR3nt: TGTGCCAGCAGTCCCGAAGGGGGCCACGAGCAGTACTTC
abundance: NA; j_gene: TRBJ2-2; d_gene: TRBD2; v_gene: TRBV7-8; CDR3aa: CASSTRLAGGTGELFF; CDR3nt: TGTGCCAGCAGCACCCGACTAGCGGGGGGCACCGGGGAGCTGTTTTTT
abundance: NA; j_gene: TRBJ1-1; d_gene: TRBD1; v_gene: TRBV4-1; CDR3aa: CASSQDDRGYTEAFF; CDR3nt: TGCGCCAGCAGCCAAGACGACAGGGGGTACACTGAAGCTTTCTTT
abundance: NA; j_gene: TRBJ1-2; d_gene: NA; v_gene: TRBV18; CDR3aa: CASSPPTGLKNYGYTF; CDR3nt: TGTGCCAGCTCACCACCCACAGGGTTAAAGAACTATGGCTACACCTTC
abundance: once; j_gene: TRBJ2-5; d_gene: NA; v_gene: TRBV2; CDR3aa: CASRASWGRETQYF; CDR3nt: TGTGCCAGCAGAGCAAGTTGGGGGCGGGAGACCCAGTACTTC
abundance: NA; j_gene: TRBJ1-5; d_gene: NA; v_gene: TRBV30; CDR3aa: CAWSGGRNQPQHF; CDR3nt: TGTGCCTGGAGTGGTGGGAGGAATCAGCCCCAGCATTTT
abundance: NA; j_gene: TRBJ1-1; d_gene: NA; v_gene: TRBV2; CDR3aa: CASSEVRGTEAFF; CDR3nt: TGTGCCAGCAGTGAAGTTAGGGGTACTGAAGCTTTCTTT
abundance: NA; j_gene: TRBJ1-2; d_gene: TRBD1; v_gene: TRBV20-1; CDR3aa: CSASPDRGYYGYTF; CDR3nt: TGCAGTGCTAGTCCCGACAGGGGATACTATGGCTACACCTTC
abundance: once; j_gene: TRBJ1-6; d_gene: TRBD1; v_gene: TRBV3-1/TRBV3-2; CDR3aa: CASSQGQRRSPLHF; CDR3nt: TGTGCCAGCAGCCAGGGACAGCGCCGTTCACCCCTCCACTTT
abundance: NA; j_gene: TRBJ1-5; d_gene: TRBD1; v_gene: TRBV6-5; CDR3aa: CASGSGTVSNQPQHF; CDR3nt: TGTGCCAGCGGAAGTGGGACAGTTAGCAATCAGCCCCAGCATTTT
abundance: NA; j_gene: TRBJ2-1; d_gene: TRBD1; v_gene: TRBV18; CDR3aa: CASSPLGQGFHNEQFF; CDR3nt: TGTGCCAGCTCACCATTGGGACAGGGGTTCCACAATGAGCAGTTCTTC
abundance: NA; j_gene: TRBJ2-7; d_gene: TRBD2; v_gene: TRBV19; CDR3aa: CASSISGTSPYEQYF; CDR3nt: TGTGCCAGTAGTATATCCGGGACTAGTCCCTACGAGCAGTACTTC
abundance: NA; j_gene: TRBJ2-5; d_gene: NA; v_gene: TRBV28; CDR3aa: CASSPRGETQYF; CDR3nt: TGTGCCAGCAGTCCACGGGGGGAGACCCAGTACTTC
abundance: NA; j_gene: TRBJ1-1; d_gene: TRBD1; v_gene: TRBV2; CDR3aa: CATRKGQASEAFF; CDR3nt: TGTGCCACAAGAAAAGGACAGGCAAGTGAAGCTTTCTTT
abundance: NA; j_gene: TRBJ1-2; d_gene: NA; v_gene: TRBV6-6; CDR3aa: CASSYPQADYYGYTF; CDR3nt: TGTGCCAGCAGTTACCCTCAAGCGGACTACTATGGCTACACCTTC
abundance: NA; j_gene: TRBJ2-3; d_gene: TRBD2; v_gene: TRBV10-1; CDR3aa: CASSEAGEITDTQYF; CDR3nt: TGCGCCAGCAGTGAGGCGGGGGAGATCACAGATACGCAGTATTTT
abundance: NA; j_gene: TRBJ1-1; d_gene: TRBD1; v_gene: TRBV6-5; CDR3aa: CASSYTGTDEAFF; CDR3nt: TGTGCCAGCAGTTACACCGGGACAGATGAAGCTTTCTTT
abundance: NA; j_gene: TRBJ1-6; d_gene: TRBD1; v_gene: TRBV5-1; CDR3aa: CASSLQGAPNSPLHF; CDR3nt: TGCGCCAGCAGCTTACAGGGGGCGCCTAATTCACCCCTCCACTTT
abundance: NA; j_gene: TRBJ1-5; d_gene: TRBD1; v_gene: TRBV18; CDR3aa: CASSPGDRGLSNQPQHF; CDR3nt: TGTGCCAGCTCACCAGGGGACAGGGGGCTTTCCAATCAGCCCCAGCATTTT
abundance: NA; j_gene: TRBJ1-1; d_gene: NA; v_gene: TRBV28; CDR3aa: CASSLVGGGTEAFF; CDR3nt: TGTGCCAGCAGTTTAGTGGGGGGAGGAACTGAAGCTTTCTTT
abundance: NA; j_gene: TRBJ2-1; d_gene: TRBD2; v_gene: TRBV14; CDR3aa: CASRRELAGTYNEQFF; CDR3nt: TGTGCCAGCCGCAGGGAACTAGCGGGGACCTACAATGAGCAGTTCTTC
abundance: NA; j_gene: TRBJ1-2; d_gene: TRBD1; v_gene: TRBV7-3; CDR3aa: CASSFQGGGYTF; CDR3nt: TGTGCCAGCAGCTTCCAGGGGGGTGGCTACACCTTC
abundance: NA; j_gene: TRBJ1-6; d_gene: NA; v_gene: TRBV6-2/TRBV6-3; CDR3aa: CASSSGGAGSPLHF; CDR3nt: TGTGCCAGCAGTTCCGGGGGGGCAGGTTCACCCCTCCACTTT
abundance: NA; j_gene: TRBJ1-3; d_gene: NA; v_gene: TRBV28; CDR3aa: CASSLGGTGNTIYF; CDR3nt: TGTGCCAGCAGTTTAGGGGGGACTGGAAACACCATATATTTT